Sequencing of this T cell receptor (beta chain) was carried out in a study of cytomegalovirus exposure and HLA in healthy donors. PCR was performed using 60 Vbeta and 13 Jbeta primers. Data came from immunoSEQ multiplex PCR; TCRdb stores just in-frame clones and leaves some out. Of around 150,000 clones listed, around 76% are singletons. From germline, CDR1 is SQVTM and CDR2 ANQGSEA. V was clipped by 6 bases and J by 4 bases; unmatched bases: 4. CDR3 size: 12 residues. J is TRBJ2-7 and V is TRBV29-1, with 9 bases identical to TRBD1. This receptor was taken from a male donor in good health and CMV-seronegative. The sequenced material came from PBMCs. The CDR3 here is CSVGTGSYEQYF. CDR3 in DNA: TGCAGCGTAGGGACAGGGAGTTACGAGCAGTACTTC.